This is a list of T cell receptor beta chains from one sample in a study of early T cells in non-severe SARS-CoV-2 infection. TCRdb processed the 5' RACE reads anew with MiXCR; each CDR3 protein has one entry. Among fewer than 30,000 distinct CDR3 sequences listed, 4.4% were seen once. The sequencing input was whole blood. These receptors were obtained from an adult who was a healthcare worker with PCR-confirmed SARS-CoV-2 infection or an uninfected control (not recorded which). Both conserved end residues are part of each CDR3.

j_call v_call cdr3_aa
TRBJ1-1 TRBV4-3 CASSQDRAAWVNAFF
TRBJ1-4 TRBV20-1 CSARDVRGLGNNEKLFF
TRBJ1-1 TRBV5-1 CVSSLVMNTEAFF
TRBJ2-7 TRBV9 CASSVGPGQEKGEQYF
TRBJ1-2 TRBV29-1 CSVEDQPYGYTF
TRBJ1-1 TRBV30 CAWKQGMNTEAFF
TRBJ2-1 TRBV28 CASSLRGGGYNEQFF
TRBJ2-7 TRBV11-2 CASSLRRASGGGEQYF
TRBJ1-1 TRBV4-1 CASSQNTGNTEAFF
TRBJ1-1 TRBV6-6 CASSYFGQGWTEAFF
TRBJ2-7 TRBV20-1 CSAIRQGYEQYF
TRBJ1-2 TRBV4-1 CASSHRVHGYTF
TRBJ2-3 TRBV24-1 CATSDFRGLAGEATDTQYF
TRBJ1-3 TRBV6-6 CASRPRTSGNTIYF
TRBJ2-4 TRBV6-1 CASSSNRGLAKNIQYF
TRBJ1-6 TRBV7-9 CALRTGSYNSPLHF
TRBJ2-1 TRBV2 CASSENGNEQFF
TRBJ1-1 TRBV7-2 CASSLSSTGSTEAFF
TRBJ2-1 TRBV5-1 CASSLRGQGALAQNNEQFF
TRBJ2-3 TRBV20-1 CSAGTGTLMADTQYF